The text below deals with one T cell receptor beta chain. The data were taken from a study of blood T cell repertoires in COVID-19. As for the study in general: Sites across the United States, Italy and Spain contributed samples from acute and convalescent COVID-19. PBMCs, B-cell-depleted T cells, or T cells were the source of the cDNA or gDNA that made up the material.

Assay used: immunoSEQ multiplex PCR; TCRdb lists only in-frame clones, some missing. The data contain 200,000 to 250,000 clones, 88% of them singletons. This CDR3 region has 13 residues. The V gene's germline CDR1 is SNHLY and CDR2 FYNNEI. J gave up 4 bases and V 6 bases, and 6 bases lay outside the gene matches. The receptor comes from a woman aged 60-75 years with acute or convalescent COVID-19. The sequenced material came from peripheral blood. This chain links TRBV2 with TRBJ2-7; 7 bases fit TRBD1. As DNA, the CDR3 is TGTGCCAGCAGCAGGGACAGCTTATACGAGCAGTACTTC. Translating gives CASSRDSLYEQYF.